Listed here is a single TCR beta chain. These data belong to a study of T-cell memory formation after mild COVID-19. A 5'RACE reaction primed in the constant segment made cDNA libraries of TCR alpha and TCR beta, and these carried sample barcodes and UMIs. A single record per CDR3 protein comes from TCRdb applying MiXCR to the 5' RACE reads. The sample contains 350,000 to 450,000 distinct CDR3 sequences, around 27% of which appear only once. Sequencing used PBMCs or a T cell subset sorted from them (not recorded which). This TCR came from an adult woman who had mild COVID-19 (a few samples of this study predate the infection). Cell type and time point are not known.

CDR3 region: CASSLVGSYTGELFF. The CDR3 DNA reads as TGTGCCAGCAGCTTAGTCGGGAGTTACACCGGGGAGCTGTTTTTT. The genes are TRBV7-9 and TRBJ2-2; D is perhaps TRBD2 (6 bases). The CDR3 consists of 15 residues. The germline gives CDR1 SEHNR, CDR2 FQNEAQ (reference sequence). V lost 1 base and J 3 bases, leaving 9 bases between the germline ends.